This TCR beta chain was sequenced in a study of blood T cells in healthy people across ages. Study findings and constraints: Unsorted PBMC input precluded a conclusive naive versus antigen-experienced comparison. Naive T cell percentage by flow cytometry tracked strongly with beta diversity.

CDR3 length: 17 amino acids. Per germline, CDR1 MDHEN and CDR2 SYDVKM. To note about this clonotype: What it binds is not known. The junction shows a germline mismatch at one end, possibly a read error.

Next came a second PCR, run for about 7 to 12 cycles, which used a sample-barcoded 5' primer along with a J-beta primer mix. From each sample, at least 2.5 million paired-end reads containing CDR3 were obtained. TCRdb passed the 5' RACE reads through MiXCR, listing each CDR3 protein once. Here the sample spans about 670,000 distinct CDR3 sequences, more than 45% being singletons. At least 5.5 micrograms of total RNA were extracted per sample. The clonotype originates from a woman older than 75 in good health. The sequenced material came from blood. The chain joins TRBV28 to TRBJ1-5; 7 bases are a match to TRBD1. CDR3 amino acids: CASGFGEQGYSNQPQHF. The CDR3 coding sequence is TGTGCCAGCGGTTTTGGAGAACAGGGGTATAGCAATCAGCCCCAGCATTTT.